What follows describes a single T cell receptor (beta chain). Profiling relied on immunoSEQ multiplex PCR, and the TCRdb table lists in-frame clones only, not all of them. This repertoire shows over 130,000 clones, 70% to 85% found once; its top ten account for 1.6%. The data were taken from a study of blood T cell repertoires in COVID-19. The receptor was derived from a woman under 30 who had been exposed to COVID-19. Material for sequencing was PBMCs or T cells enriched from blood (not recorded which).

The CDR3 DNA reads TGTGCCAGCAGCCCCCGGGGAGGAGACCAAGAGACCCAGTACTTC. It encodes CASSPRGGDQETQYF. This rearrangement joins TRBV7-9 to TRBJ2-5; D possibly corresponds to TRBD2 (6 bases). V was shortened by 5 bases and J by 0 bases, with 13 bases between the two germline ends. This CDR3 comprises 15 residues. Germline V gene data show CDR1 as SEHNR and CDR2 as FQNEAQ (reference sequence).